One sample yielded the 13 T cell receptor beta chains listed below, sequenced in a study of CD8 T cells in ankylosing spondylitis. Findings and caveats of the study: Seven or eight highly homologous variants formed a TCR beta motif that appeared characteristic of ankylosing spondylitis blood.

TCRdb re-derived calls from the 5' RACE reads in MiXCR, one entry per CDR3 protein. Of a few hundred thousand distinct CDR3 sequences in the sample, 15% to 20% were seen once. Which antigens these TCRs recognize remains unknown. The source material was blood, either unsorted or a sorted T cell fraction (not recorded which). These receptor sequences come from a male donor with ankylosing spondylitis.

This clonotype was seen only a few times. J is TRBJ2-6 and V is TRBV20-1; D unclear. CDR3 length: 15 residues. CDR1 DFQATT and CDR2 SNEGSKA come from the germline V gene (reference sequence). V was trimmed by 0 bases and J by 4 bases, leaving 10 bases between them. DNA for the CDR3: TGCAGTGCTAGAGATGGCGGATCCGGGGCCAACGTCCTGACTTTC. Protein product: CSARDGGSGANVLTF.

This sequence joins TRBV4-3 and TRBJ2-3; 7 positions match TRBD1. CDR3 length equals 15 residues. The V gene's germline CDR1 is LGHNA and CDR2 YSLEER. The trim removed 4 bases at V and 3 bases at J, leaving 7 bases unmatched. The CDR3 is CASSRNRGATDTQYF. The CDR3 DNA sequence: TGCGCCAGCAGCCGCAACAGGGGCGCTACAGATACGCAGTATTTT.

The CDR3 loop is CASSSPGVGTETQYF. The CDR3 DNA follows: TGTGCCAGCAGCTCACCGGGGGTGGGGACTGAGACCCAGTACTTC. V usage is TRBV28 and J usage is TRBJ2-5; a possible D gene is TRBD2 (6 bases). V was trimmed by 6 bases and J by 5 bases, leaving 19 bases between them. Germline CDR1 reads MDHEN; CDR2 reads SYDVKM. The CDR3 has 15 amino acids.

There are many counts of this clonotype. This chain connects TRBV6-5 to TRBJ1-5; D is perhaps TRBD1 (5 bases). The V and J ends lost 2 bases and 2 bases respectively, with 7 bases between them. This CDR3 is built from 14 residues. Germline CDR1 MNHEY, CDR2 SVGAGI. The CDR3, as DNA: TGTGCCAGCAGTTACAGGGGCGGCAATCAGCCCCAGCATTTT. This encodes CASSYRGGNQPQHF.

V usage is TRBV6-6 and J usage is TRBJ2-7; TRBD1 matches 8 bases. CDR1 and CDR2 (germline): MNHNY, SVGAGI (reference sequence). V shed 6 bases, J shed 7 bases, and the junction held 5 bases outside the gene matches. The CDR3 covers 12 residues. The CDR3 sequence: CASRTGVGEQYF. Here the CDR3 DNA reads TGTGCCAGCAGGACAGGGGTGGGGGAGCAGTACTTC.

This clonotype was recorded many times. This chain joins TRBV4-1 and TRBJ2-1, with 8 bases lining up with TRBD2. The CDR3 has 16 amino acids. V lost 0 bases to trimming and J lost 4 bases; unmatched junction nucleotides: 5. CDR1 is MGHRA, CDR2 YSYEKL, per germline. Written as DNA, the CDR3 is TGCGCCAGCAGCCAAGATATCGGGGGGGTATACAATGAGCAGTTCTTC. Translation: CASSQDIGGVYNEQFF.

This clonotype was counted a few times. V usage is TRBV20-1 and J usage is TRBJ2-2; 12 nucleotides line up with TRBD2. The CDR3 has 16 amino acids. Germline values: CDR1 DFQATT, CDR2 SNEGSKA (reference sequence). V dropped 0 bases and J dropped 4; count of bases not matched to a gene: 3. The CDR3 bases are TGCAGTGCTAGAGAAGGGACTAGCGGGCCCACCGGGGAGCTGTTTTTT. Protein sequence: CSAREGTSGPTGELFF.

This clonotype was seen a handful of times. The CDR3 reads CASSVTAGGLNEQFF. CDR3 nucleotides: TGTGCCAGCAGTGTAACGGCGGGGGGGCTCAATGAGCAGTTCTTC. The rearrangement links TRBV6-1 to TRBJ2-1, with TRBD2 matching 9 bases. Trimming at V came to 4 bases and at J to 6 bases, leaving 7 bases not matched to a gene. The V gene's germline CDR1 is MNHNS and CDR2 SASEGT. The CDR3 runs to 15 residues.

This clonotype was seen a few times. J is TRBJ1-4 and V is TRBV7-7; D call uncertain. V was shortened by 2 bases and J by 4 bases, with 8 bases between the two germline ends. The CDR3 runs 14 residues. Germline-derived CDR1 and CDR2 are SSHAT and FNYEAQ (reference sequence). CDR3 in amino acids: CASSLRLSNEKLFF. The CDR3 bases are TGTGCCAGCAGCTTACGGCTGAGTAATGAAAAACTGTTTTTT.

The rearrangement links TRBV11-2 to TRBJ2-7; 10 bases agree with TRBD2. V lost 8 bases, J lost 3 bases, and 7 bases stayed unmatched. Looked up from germline, CDR1 is SGHAT and CDR2 is FQNNGV. The CDR3 contains 14 residues. CDR3 DNA: TGTGCCAGCCACCTAGCGGGGGCCGACTACGAGCAGTACTTC. Protein product: CASHLAGADYEQYF.

The chain carries TRBV18 and TRBJ1-4; D is possibly TRBD1 (5 bases). The CDR3 is 14 amino acids. The V gene lost 3 bases and the J gene lost 3 bases, with 8 bases spanning the gap. CDR1 and CDR2 from the germline V gene are KGHSH and LQKENI. The CDR3 bases are TGTGCCAGCTCACCGACAGTTCCTAATGAAAAACTGTTTTTT. Translated: CASSPTVPNEKLFF.

This clonotype was seen only a few times. This sequence joins TRBV29-1 and TRBJ2-7; no clear D gene. The CDR3 spans 15 residues. Germline CDR1 is SQVTM and CDR2 is ANQGSEA. Trimming left V 7 bases short and J 2 bases short, with 21 bases between. The CDR3 DNA follows: TGCAGCGCCCCAACCGACGCGCAACCAACCTACGAGCAGTACTTC. This gives the protein CSAPTDAQPTYEQYF.

In its sample, this clonotype was seen a few times. The CDR3 nucleotides read TGTGCCAGCAGCCTTATATGGATGAACACTGAAGCTTTCTTT. Residues: CASSLIWMNTEAFF. The V and J genes are TRBV7-2 and TRBJ1-1; D is unresolved. The CDR3 contains 14 residues. Germline V lookup: CDR1 SGHTA, CDR2 FQGNSA. Trimming took off 5 bases at V and 0 bases at J, with 10 bases between the two ends.